These 21 T cell receptor beta chains were sequenced from one sample in a study of breast tumors, draining lymph nodes, adjacent tissues. Axillary draining lymph nodes of breast cancer patients supplied the node samples. TCRdb analysed the multiplex PCR reads with MiXCR anew, one entry per CDR3 protein. The table has 180,000 or so distinct CDR3 sequences, approximately 33% seen once. Sequencing was performed on axillary lymph node tissue. These receptors originate from a female donor with breast cancer. Some clones in this sample may be carry-over from other donors' samples.

Ten or more counts support this clonotype. This chain joins TRBV19 and TRBJ1-5, with D hard to call. Germline lookup yields CDR1 LNHDA and CDR2 SQIVND (reference sequence). Trimming took 7 bases from V and 4 from J, leaving 17 bases between them. The CDR3 runs to 15 residues. The CDR3 bases are TGTGCCAGTAAATATGGCCGTTCCACAAATCAGCCCCAGCATTTT. Protein product: CASKYGRSTNQPQHF. Full variable domain (rest looked up from reference TRBV19 and TRBJ1-5): DGGITQSPKYLFRKEGQNVTLSCEQNLNHDAMYWYRQDPGQGLRLIYYSQIVNDFQKGDIAEGYSVSREKKESFPLTVTSAQKNPTAFYLCASKYGRSTNQPQHFGDGTRLSIL.

This clonotype was recorded at least ten times. The V and J genes are TRBV9 and TRBJ2-1, with 9 bases lining up with TRBD2. V was clipped by 4 bases and J by 4 bases; unmatched bases: 6. The CDR3 covers 15 residues. CDR1 and CDR2 (germline): SGDLS, YYNGEE. The CDR3 region is CASSPRLAGYNEQFF. The CDR3 DNA reads TGTGCCAGCAGCCCTCGTCTAGCGGGATACAATGAGCAGTTCTTC. Looking up the rest from reference TRBV9 and TRBJ2-1 gives the full variable domain: DSGVTQTPKHLITATGQRVTLRCSPRSGDLSVYWYQQSLDQGLQFLIQYYNGEERAKGNILERFSAQQFPDLHSELNLSSLELGDSALYFCASSPRLAGYNEQFFGPGTRLTVL.

The chain couples TRBV5-6 to TRBJ1-3, with 9 nucleotides matching TRBD1. Germline V gene sequence: CDR1 SGHDT, CDR2 YYEEEE. This CDR3 spans 14 amino acids. With 1 base clipped from V and 10 bases from J, the junction kept 6 bases outside the gene matches. The CDR3 protein is CASSLRQGVGTIYF. The CDR3 coding sequence is TGTGCCAGCAGCTTGCGACAGGGGGTCGGGACCATATATTTT.

Note on this clonotype: No conserved phenylalanine or tryptophan ends this CDR3, so it is likely a read error. The chain joins TRBV7-8 to TRBJ1-6; TRBD1 matches at 11 bases. The CDR3 loop spans 15 amino acids. Germline CDR1 and CDR2: SGHVS and FQNEAQ. The CDR3 spells CASSSGQGVNSPLHL. As DNA, the CDR3 is TGTGCCAGTAGCTCGGGACAGGGGGTGAATTCACCCCTCCACTTA.

With respect to this clonotype: A single base separates this from a much larger clone, so it may be a read error. The chain joins TRBV3-1 to TRBJ1-2, with 10 bases matching TRBD1. This CDR3 spans 13 amino acids. After removal of 1 base from V and 7 bases from J, the junction contained 0 bases not matched to a gene. Germline V gives CDR1 LGHDT, CDR2 YNNKEL (reference sequence). The CDR3 nucleotides read TGTGCCAGCAGCCAAGGGACAGGGGGTGGCTACACCTTC. Translation gives CASSQGTGGGYTF. Using reference TRBV3-1 and TRBJ1-2 for the parts outside the CDR3, the full variable domain is DTAVSQTPKYLVTQMGNDKSIKCEQNLGHDTMYWYKQDSKKFLKIMFSYNNKELIINETVPNRFSPKSPDKAHLNLHINSLELGDSAVYFCASSQGTGGGYTFGSGTRLTVV.

This clonotype appeared many times. V gene TRBV11-1 combines with J gene TRBJ2-1; weak D call: TRBD1 (6 bases). The germline V gene has CDR1 SGHAT and CDR2 FQDESV (reference sequence). Trimming stripped 5 bases from V and 6 bases from J, with 14 bases between. The CDR3 has 14 amino acids. The CDR3 DNA sequence: TGTGCCAGCAGCGACAGGTACGAACGCAATGAGCAGTTCTTC. Translation: CASSDRYERNEQFF.

Many counts were recorded for this clonotype. The chain carries TRBV7-9 and TRBJ1-1, with D unresolved. The length of the CDR3 is 12 residues. CDR1 and CDR2 (germline): SEHNR, FQNEAQ (reference sequence). V was cut by 8 bases and J by 5 bases, with 12 bases left in between. CDR3 nucleotides: TGTGCCAGCTCCGTCCTGGGGACTGAAGCTTTCTTT. This codes for CASSVLGTEAFF.

This clonotype occurred many times. The gene calls are TRBV20-1 and TRBJ2-3; no firm D call. The CDR3 has 13 residues. Germline values: CDR1 DFQATT, CDR2 SNEGSKA (reference sequence). Trimming stripped 4 bases from V and 2 bases from J, with 10 bases between. In DNA form, the CDR3 reads TGCAGTGCTACAGAATTCATCACAGATACGCAGTATTTT. Translating it yields CSATEFITDTQYF.

V gene TRBV12-3 or TRBV12-4 combines with J gene TRBJ1-1, with 11 bases identical to TRBD1. The CDR3 sequence is 15 residues long. V was pared by 3 bases and J by 7 bases, with 7 bases of the junction left unmatched. CDR3 protein: CASSFTGTGGSEAFF. CDR3 DNA sequence: TGTGCCAGCAGTTTTACCGGGACAGGGGGGAGTGAAGCTTTCTTT.

This clonotype was seen more than once but under ten times. A much more abundant neighbour one base away suggests this may be a read error. This CDR3 fails to terminate in the conserved phenylalanine or tryptophan, so it likely reflects a read error. The chain employs TRBV5-1 and TRBJ2-3; 7 positions agree with TRBD1. V gave up 6 bases and J gave up 1 base; unmatched junction bases: 11. This CDR3 is 16 amino acids long. Germline CDR1 reads SGHRS; CDR2 reads YFSETQ. The CDR3 DNA sequence: TGCGCCAGCAACGCCGGACAGGCCGGGGGCACAGATACGCAGTATCTT. Translating it yields CASNAGQAGGTDTQYL.

This clonotype was seen more than once but under ten times. This chain joins TRBV27 and TRBJ1-5; tentatively, D is TRBD1 (5 bases). Germline CDR1 MNHEY, CDR2 SMNVEV (reference sequence). The CDR3 has 14 residues. V lost 8 bases and J lost 3, with 14 bases in between. DNA for the CDR3: TGTGCCAGCCTGACCCGGGGCCCCAATCAGCCCCAGCATTTT. Protein: CASLTRGPNQPQHF.

This clonotype was detected ten times or more. The chain joins TRBV7-6 to TRBJ2-7; D is unresolved. Trimming shortened V by 1 base and J by 3 bases, and 13 bases separated the two germline ends. The germline V gene has CDR1 SGHVS and CDR2 FNYEAQ. This CDR3 is built from 15 residues. This CDR3 reads CASSLEPRDRYEQYF. Here the CDR3 DNA reads TGTGCCAGCAGCTTAGAGCCGAGAGACCGCTACGAGCAGTACTTC.

The sample holds a few counts of this clonotype. A clone one base away is much larger, so this may be a read error. J is TRBJ2-5 and V is TRBV6-5; the D gene could be TRBD1 or TRBD2 (6 bases each). V was cut by 6 bases and J by 5 bases, with 19 bases left in between. CDR3 size: 15 residues. The V gene's germline CDR1 is MNHEY and CDR2 SVGAGI. The CDR3 DNA sequence: TGTGCCAGCAGCCCACTGGACGGGGGCTGGGAGACCCAGTACTTC. Amino acids: CASSPLDGGWETQYF.

As concerns this clonotype: A read error may be the cause here, since a much bigger clone is one base away. The chain has TRBV6-2 or TRBV6-3 and TRBJ2-1; 7 nucleotides align to TRBD2. This CDR3 has 15 residues. V dropped 8 bases and J dropped 4; count of bases not matched to a gene: 11. Germline V gene sequence: CDR1 MNHEY, CDR2 SVGEGT. Here the CDR3 DNA reads TGTGCCAGCCGGACTAGGACTGGCAGATACAATGAGCAGTTCTTC. Translated: CASRTRTGRYNEQFF.

As to this clonotype: Since a much larger clone is just one base distant, this may be a read error. The rearrangement links TRBV3-1 to TRBJ1-2; D unclear. Germline V gene data show CDR1 as LGHDT and CDR2 as YNNKEL (reference sequence). CDR3 length: 13 residues. CDR3: CACSPPEGYGYTF. CDR3 in DNA: TGTGCCTGCAGCCCACCGGAAGGATATGGCTACACCTTC.

This clonotype was detected only once. The rearrangement links TRBV6-2 or TRBV6-3 to TRBJ2-3; unclear D gene. This CDR3 has 13 amino acids. CDR1 is MNHEY and CDR2 is SVGEGT in the germline V gene. Trimming cost V 6 bases and J 0 bases, with 7 bases left between them. The CDR3 sequence is CASRASSTDTQYF. For the CDR3, the DNA is TGTGCCAGCAGGGCCAGCAGCACAGATACGCAGTATTTT.

V and J are TRBV20-1 and TRBJ1-2; 9 bases are a match to TRBD1. CDR1 is DFQATT and CDR2 is SNEGSKA in the germline V gene (reference sequence). V dropped 3 bases and J dropped 8; count of bases not matched to a gene: 4. This CDR3 has 12 residues. CDR3 in amino acids: CSASRTGEGYTF. CDR3 bases: TGCAGTGCTAGCAGGACAGGGGAGGGCTACACCTTC.

Notes on this clonotype: A much larger clone sits a single nucleotide away, making a read error possible. The V call is TRBV3-1, the J call TRBJ1-2; 7 bases agree with TRBD1. The CDR3 length is 15 residues. CDR1 is LGHDT, CDR2 YNNKEL, per germline (reference sequence). The CDR3 bases are TGTGCCAGCAGCCAAGGACAGGGTAAGAACTATAGCTACACCTTC. It encodes CASSQGQGKNYSYTF.

Regarding this clonotype: A much larger clone is a single base away; this may be a read error. This rearrangement joins TRBV27 to TRBJ1-4, with D uncertain. CDR1 MNHEY and CDR2 SMNVEV come from the germline V gene (reference sequence). This CDR3 has 13 residues. The CDR3 is CASRGRVNGKLFF. CDR3 bases: TGTGCCAGCAGAGGGAGGGTTAATGGAAAACTGTTTTTT.

This clonotype was counted only a few times. The chain employs TRBV7-9 and TRBJ1-1; the D is unclear. There are 15 residues in the CDR3. Germline CDR1 SEHNR, CDR2 FQNEAQ (reference sequence). V lost 5 bases, J lost 0 bases, and 13 bases lay in between. Here the CDR3 DNA reads TGTGCCAGCAGCCAAAACGGACGTATGAACACTGAAGCTTTCTTT. Amino acids: CASSQNGRMNTEAFF.

This clonotype was seen a handful of times. A read error may explain this, as a much larger clone is one base away. The CDR3 protein is CASGWQTYEQYF. The CDR3 DNA follows: TGTGCCAGCGGCTGGCAGACCTACGAGCAGTACTTC. V gene TRBV7-9 combines with J gene TRBJ2-7; D is undetermined. The CDR3 is 12 amino acids. The V and J ends lost 8 bases and 2 bases respectively, with 10 bases between them. Germline V gene sequence: CDR1 SEHNR, CDR2 FQNEAQ (reference sequence).